This is a list of T cell receptor beta chains from one sample in a study of CXCR3-negative and CXCR3-positive naive CD8 T cells. With the 5' RACE reads reprocessed, TCRdb shows one record per CDR3 protein and no DNA. This table holds 45,000 to 60,000 distinct CDR3 sequences. The sequencing sample was made of memory CD8+ T cells from blood. The receptors were gathered from a human donor in good health. Some clones in this sample may be carry-over from other donors' samples. Each CDR3 is given with its conserved first and last residue. The order of the fields is J gene, clone size, V gene, CDR3 protein. Size tells how often a clone was seen (once, few, many) or the class of an expanded clone, and some rows leave it out.

j_call: TRBJ2-4
clone_size: -
v_call: TRBV24-1
cdr3_aa: CATSDSSGSFDKNIQYF

j_call: TRBJ2-7
clone_size: -
v_call: TRBV7-9
cdr3_aa: CASSYLSGQGSAYEQYF

j_call: TRBJ2-1
clone_size: -
v_call: TRBV24-1
cdr3_aa: CATSDTGTSGINEQFF

j_call: TRBJ2-3
clone_size: -
v_call: TRBV20-1
cdr3_aa: CSARVGGFETDTQYF

j_call: TRBJ2-7
clone_size: -
v_call: TRBV9
cdr3_aa: CASSVGGRTYEQYF

j_call: TRBJ2-3
clone_size: -
v_call: TRBV4-3
cdr3_aa: CASSLAGLHTDTQYF

j_call: TRBJ2-1
clone_size: -
v_call: TRBV7-6
cdr3_aa: CASSPPGQGFYNEQFF

j_call: TRBJ2-7
clone_size: -
v_call: TRBV4-3
cdr3_aa: CASSPGVLNEQYF

j_call: TRBJ2-1
clone_size: -
v_call: TRBV6-4
cdr3_aa: CASSDPDNEQFF

j_call: TRBJ2-1
clone_size: medium-sized
v_call: TRBV7-3
cdr3_aa: CASSLFGGAPNEQFF

j_call: TRBJ1-1
clone_size: -
v_call: TRBV6-5
cdr3_aa: CASSYKVLNTEAFF

j_call: TRBJ2-1
clone_size: -
v_call: TRBV7-2
cdr3_aa: CASSLVQGTYNEQFF

j_call: TRBJ2-7
clone_size: -
v_call: TRBV9
cdr3_aa: CASSVRPGQGLSEQYF

j_call: TRBJ2-7
clone_size: -
v_call: TRBV7-9
cdr3_aa: CASSFIRELGYEQYF

j_call: TRBJ2-5
clone_size: -
v_call: TRBV3-1
cdr3_aa: CASSQTDGGETQYF

j_call: TRBJ2-1
clone_size: -
v_call: TRBV6-6
cdr3_aa: CASSYLGGDEQFF

j_call: TRBJ2-1
clone_size: -
v_call: TRBV10-3
cdr3_aa: CAMAGTGTHYNEQFF

j_call: TRBJ2-5
clone_size: -
v_call: TRBV30
cdr3_aa: CAWYPGGEETQYF

j_call: TRBJ2-2
clone_size: -
v_call: TRBV12-3/TRBV12-4
cdr3_aa: CASTPRGYNGELFF

j_call: TRBJ2-1
clone_size: -
v_call: TRBV7-6
cdr3_aa: CASSLDPRYNEQFF

j_call: TRBJ2-5
clone_size: -
v_call: TRBV20-1
cdr3_aa: CSARDLSLRGLQETQYF

j_call: TRBJ2-5
clone_size: -
v_call: TRBV28
cdr3_aa: CASSPPLGKAETQYF

j_call: TRBJ2-6
clone_size: -
v_call: TRBV7-2
cdr3_aa: CASSLAGAGANVLTF

j_call: TRBJ2-7
clone_size: -
v_call: TRBV7-8
cdr3_aa: CASSSLSGGSSYEQYF

j_call: TRBJ1-2
clone_size: -
v_call: TRBV27
cdr3_aa: CASSLAGTSYGYTF

j_call: TRBJ2-6
clone_size: -
v_call: TRBV6-5
cdr3_aa: CASSPLAPGDGANVLTF

j_call: TRBJ2-7
clone_size: -
v_call: TRBV4-2
cdr3_aa: CASSQDVGGGAYEQYF

j_call: TRBJ1-3
clone_size: -
v_call: TRBV29-1
cdr3_aa: CSAYGDTYSGNTIYF